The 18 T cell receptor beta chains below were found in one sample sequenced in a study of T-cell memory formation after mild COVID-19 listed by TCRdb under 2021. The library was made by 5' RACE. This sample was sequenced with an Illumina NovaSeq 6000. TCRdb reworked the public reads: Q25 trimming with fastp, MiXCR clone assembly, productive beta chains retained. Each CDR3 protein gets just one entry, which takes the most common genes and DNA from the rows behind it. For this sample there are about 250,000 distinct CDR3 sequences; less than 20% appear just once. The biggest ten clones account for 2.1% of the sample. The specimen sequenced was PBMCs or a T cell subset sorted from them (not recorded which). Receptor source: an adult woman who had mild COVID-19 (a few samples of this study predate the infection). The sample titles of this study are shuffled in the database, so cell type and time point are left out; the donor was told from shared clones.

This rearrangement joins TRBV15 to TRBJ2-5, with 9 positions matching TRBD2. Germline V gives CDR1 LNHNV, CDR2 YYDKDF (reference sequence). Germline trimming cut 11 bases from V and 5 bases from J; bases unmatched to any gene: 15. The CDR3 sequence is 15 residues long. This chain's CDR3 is CAAGAREGPRETQYF. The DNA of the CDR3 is TGTGCCGCGGGTGCGCGGGAGGGCCCGAGGGAGACCCAGTACTTC.

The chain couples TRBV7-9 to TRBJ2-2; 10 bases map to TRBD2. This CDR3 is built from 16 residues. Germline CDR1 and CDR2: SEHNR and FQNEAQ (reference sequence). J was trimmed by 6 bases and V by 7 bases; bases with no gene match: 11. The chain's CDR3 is CASNFGAGGPAGELFF. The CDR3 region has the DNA TGTGCCAGCAACTTCGGAGCGGGAGGGCCGGCCGGGGAGCTGTTTTTT.

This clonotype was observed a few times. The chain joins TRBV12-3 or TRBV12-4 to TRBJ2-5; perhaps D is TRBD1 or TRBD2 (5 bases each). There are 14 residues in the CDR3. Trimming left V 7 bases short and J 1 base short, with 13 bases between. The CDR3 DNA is TGTGCCAGCACTATTTTTGGGGGCCAAGAGACCCAGTACTTC. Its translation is CASTIFGGQETQYF.

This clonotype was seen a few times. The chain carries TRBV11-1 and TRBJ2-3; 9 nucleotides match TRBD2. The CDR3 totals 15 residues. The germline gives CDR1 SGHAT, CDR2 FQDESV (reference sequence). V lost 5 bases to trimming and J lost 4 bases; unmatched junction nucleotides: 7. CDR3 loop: CASSRIQREADTQYF. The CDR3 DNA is TGTGCCAGCAGCCGAATACAGCGGGAGGCAGATACGCAGTATTTT. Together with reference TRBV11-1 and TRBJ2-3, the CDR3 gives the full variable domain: EAEVAQSPRYKITEKSQAVAFWCDPISGHATLYWYRQILGQGPELLVQFQDESVVDDSQLPKDRFSAERLKGVDSTLKIQPAELGDSAMYLCASSRIQREADTQYFGPGTRLTVL.

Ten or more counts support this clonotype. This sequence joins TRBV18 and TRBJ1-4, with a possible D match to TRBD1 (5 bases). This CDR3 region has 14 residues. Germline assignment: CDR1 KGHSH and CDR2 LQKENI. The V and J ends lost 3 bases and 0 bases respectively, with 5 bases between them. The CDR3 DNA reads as TGTGCCAGCTCACCGGGGGCAACTAATGAAAAACTGTTTTTT. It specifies CASSPGATNEKLFF.

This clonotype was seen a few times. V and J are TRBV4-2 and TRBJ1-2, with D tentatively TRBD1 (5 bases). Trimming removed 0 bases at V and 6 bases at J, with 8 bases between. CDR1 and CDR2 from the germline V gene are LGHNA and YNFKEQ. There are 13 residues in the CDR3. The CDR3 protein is CASSQDIGDGYTF. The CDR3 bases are TGTGCCAGCAGCCAAGATATAGGGGATGGCTACACCTTC.

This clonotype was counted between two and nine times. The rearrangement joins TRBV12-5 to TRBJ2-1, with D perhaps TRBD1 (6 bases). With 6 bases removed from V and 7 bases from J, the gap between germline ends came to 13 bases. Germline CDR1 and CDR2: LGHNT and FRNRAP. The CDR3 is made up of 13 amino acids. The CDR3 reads CASGILQGNEQFF. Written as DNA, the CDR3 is TGTGCTAGTGGGATCCTACAGGGAAATGAGCAGTTCTTC.

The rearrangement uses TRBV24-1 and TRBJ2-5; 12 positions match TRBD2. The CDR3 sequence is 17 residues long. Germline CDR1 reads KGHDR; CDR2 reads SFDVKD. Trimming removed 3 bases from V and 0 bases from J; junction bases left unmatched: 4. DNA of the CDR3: TGTGCCACCAGTGATCCTGGGACTAGCGGGTACCAAGAGACCCAGTACTTC. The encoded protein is CATSDPGTSGYQETQYF.

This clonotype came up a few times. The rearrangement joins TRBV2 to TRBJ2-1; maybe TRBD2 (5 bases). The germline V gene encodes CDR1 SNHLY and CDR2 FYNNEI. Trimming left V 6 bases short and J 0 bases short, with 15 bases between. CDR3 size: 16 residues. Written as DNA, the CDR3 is TGTGCCAGCAGGGGGTCCGAGGGATACTCCTACAATGAGCAGTTCTTC. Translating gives CASRGSEGYSYNEQFF.

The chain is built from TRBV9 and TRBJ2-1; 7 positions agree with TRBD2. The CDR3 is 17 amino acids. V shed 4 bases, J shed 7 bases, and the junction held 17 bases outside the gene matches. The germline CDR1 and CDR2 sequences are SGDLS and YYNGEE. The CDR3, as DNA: TGTGCCAGCAGCCCCCGGGGGGAGAGGGGCATTGGGAATGAGCAGTTCTTC. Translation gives CASSPRGERGIGNEQFF.

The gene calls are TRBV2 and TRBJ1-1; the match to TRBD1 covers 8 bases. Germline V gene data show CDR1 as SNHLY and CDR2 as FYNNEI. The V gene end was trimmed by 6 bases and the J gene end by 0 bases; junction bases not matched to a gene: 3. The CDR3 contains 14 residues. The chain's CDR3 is CASRLGQVNTEAFF. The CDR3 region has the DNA TGTGCCAGCAGGTTGGGACAGGTGAACACTGAAGCTTTCTTT.

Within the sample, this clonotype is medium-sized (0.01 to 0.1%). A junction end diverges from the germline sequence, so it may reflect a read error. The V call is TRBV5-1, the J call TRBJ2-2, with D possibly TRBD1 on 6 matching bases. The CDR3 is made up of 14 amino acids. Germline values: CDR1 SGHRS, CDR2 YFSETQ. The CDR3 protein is CASSLGQNTGELFF. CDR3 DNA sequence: TGTGCCAGCAGTTTGGGACAGAACACCGGGGAGCTGTTTTTT. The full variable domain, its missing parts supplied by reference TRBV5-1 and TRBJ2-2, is KAGVTQTPRYLIKTRGQQVTLSCSPISGHRSVSWYQQTPGQGLQFLFEYFSETQRNKGNFPGRFSGRQFSNSRSEMNVSTLELGDSALYLCASSLGQNTGELFFGEGSRLTVL.

As DNA, the CDR3 is TGTGCCAGCAGCCGGACTGAAAATGGCTACACCTTC. It is translated as CASSRTENGYTF. The chain couples TRBV3-1 to TRBJ1-2; no definite D call. V lost 4 bases, J lost 6 bases, and 9 bases lay in between. CDR1 is LGHDT, CDR2 YNNKEL, per germline (reference sequence). The CDR3 runs to 12 residues.

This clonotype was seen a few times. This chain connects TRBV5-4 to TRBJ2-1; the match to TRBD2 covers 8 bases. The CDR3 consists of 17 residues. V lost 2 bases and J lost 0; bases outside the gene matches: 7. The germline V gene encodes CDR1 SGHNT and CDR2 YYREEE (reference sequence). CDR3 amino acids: CASSFPLAGSSYNEQFF. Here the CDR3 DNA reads TGTGCCAGCAGCTTCCCCCTAGCGGGTAGCTCCTACAATGAGCAGTTCTTC.

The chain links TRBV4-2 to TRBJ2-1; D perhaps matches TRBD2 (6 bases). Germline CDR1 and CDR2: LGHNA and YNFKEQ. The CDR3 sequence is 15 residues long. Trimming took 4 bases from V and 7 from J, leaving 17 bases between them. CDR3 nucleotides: TGTGCCAGCAGCCTAAGTAGCGGTCAACGGAATGAGCAGTTCTTC. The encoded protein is CASSLSSGQRNEQFF.

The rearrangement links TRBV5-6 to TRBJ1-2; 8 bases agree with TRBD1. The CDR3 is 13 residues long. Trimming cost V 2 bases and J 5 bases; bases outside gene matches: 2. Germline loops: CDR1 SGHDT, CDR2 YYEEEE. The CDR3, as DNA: TGTGCCAGCAGCTTTGGACAGGGTTATGGCTACACCTTC. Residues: CASSFGQGYGYTF.

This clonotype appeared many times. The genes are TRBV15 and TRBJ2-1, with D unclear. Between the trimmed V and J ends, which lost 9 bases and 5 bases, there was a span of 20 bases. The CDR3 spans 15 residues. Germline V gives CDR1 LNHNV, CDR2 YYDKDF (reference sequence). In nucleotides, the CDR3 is TGTGCCACGGGGTCGGCTAGTCGTTGGAACAATGAGCAGTTCTTC. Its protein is CATGSASRWNNEQFF.

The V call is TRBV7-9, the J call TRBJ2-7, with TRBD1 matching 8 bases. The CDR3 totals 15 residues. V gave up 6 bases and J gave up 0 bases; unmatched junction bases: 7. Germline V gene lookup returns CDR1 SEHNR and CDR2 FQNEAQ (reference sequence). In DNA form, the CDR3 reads TGTGCCAGCAGTTCAGGACAGGGTGTCTCCTACGAGCAGTACTTC. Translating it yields CASSSGQGVSYEQYF.